This is a list of T cell receptor beta chains from one sample in a study of blood T cell repertoires in COVID-19. The method was immunoSEQ multiplex PCR; TCRdb's version includes in-frame clones alone and lacks a portion of them. The repertoire holds about 180,000 clones, with just over 85% as singletons. Input material: PBMCs or T cells enriched from blood (not recorded which). The receptors originated from a woman between 18 and 29 years old who had recovered from COVID-19. The CDR3 runs from the conserved cysteine through the conserved F or W. A D gene is named only where the DNA matches it firmly. Clone size appears in some rows only: once, few, many, or a class for an expanded clone.

TRBJ2-4,.,TRBV3-1/TRBV3-2,.,TGTGCCCCGTTGGGGGACTTAGGCATTCAGTACTTC,CAPLGDLGIQYF
TRBJ2-1,.,TRBV4-2,.,TGTGCCAGCAGCCGAAGCGGGGACACCTACAATGAGCAGTTCTTC,CASSRSGDTYNEQFF
TRBJ1-2,TRBD1,TRBV7-8,.,TGTGCCAGCACCCCTTCTACAGGGGGAGGCTACACCTTC,CASTPSTGGGYTF
TRBJ2-7,.,TRBV28,once,TGTGCCAGTGTGGGGCAGCTTCCCTACGAGCAGTACTTC,CASVGQLPYEQYF
TRBJ1-1,TRBD1,TRBV7-2,.,TGTGCCAGCAGCGACAGGGTAGGGGACACTGAAGCTTTCTTT,CASSDRVGDTEAFF
TRBJ2-7,TRBD2,TRBV7-9,.,TGTGCCAGCAGCTTGGGGACTAGCGGGGACGAGCAGTACTTC,CASSLGTSGDEQYF
TRBJ1-5,TRBD1,TRBV9,.,TGTGCCAGCAGCGTGGACAGGGGGGATCAGCCCCAGCATTTT,CASSVDRGDQPQHF
TRBJ1-2,TRBD1,TRBV2,.,TGTGCCAGCTGGGGAGTTGGGACAGGGAGTGCCGGGGGCTACACCTTC,CASWGVGTGSAGGYTF
TRBJ2-3,.,TRBV5-1,.,TGCGCCAGCAGCTTGGACAGGAACACAGATACGCAGTATTTT,CASSLDRNTDTQYF
TRBJ1-3,.,TRBV7-2,.,TGTGCCAGCAGCTTAGTCCCGGGGGAGTCTGGAAACACCATATATTTT,CASSLVPGESGNTIYF
TRBJ2-5,TRBD2,TRBV7-2,.,TGTGCCAGCAGCTCCAAATCGGCCAGCGGGAATTGGGAGACCCAGTACTTC,CASSSKSASGNWETQYF
TRBJ1-2,.,TRBV28,.,TGTGCCAGCAGTTTATATCGGGGAGGGGGCTACACCTTC,CASSLYRGGGYTF
TRBJ1-1,.,TRBV7-9,.,TGTGCCAGCAGCTATCACCCGACAGGCCAGAACACTGAAGCTTTCTTT,CASSYHPTGQNTEAFF
TRBJ2-7,.,TRBV27,.,TGTGCCAGCAGCCCCCAGCTAGCTCCCTACGAGCAGTACTTC,CASSPQLAPYEQYF
TRBJ1-1,TRBD1,TRBV3-1/TRBV3-2,.,TGTGCCAGCAGCCATTCCCGGACAGGAGACTTTGAAGCTTTCTTT,CASSHSRTGDFEAFF
TRBJ1-6,.,TRBV28,.,TGTGCCAGCAGTTTAACGGGGAGCATACTAAATTCACCCCTCCACTTT,CASSLTGSILNSPLHF
TRBJ2-1,.,TRBV19,once,TGTGCCAGTAATAGGCAGGGCCCGCCCGCGATGAACAATGAGCAGTTCTTC,CASNRQGPPAMNNEQFF
TRBJ2-7,TRBD2,TRBV11-2,.,TGTGCCAGCAGCTTAGGGCTAGCGGGAGGGTTTTACGAGCAGTACTTC,CASSLGLAGGFYEQYF
TRBJ1-2,TRBD1,TRBV5-1,.,TGCGCCAGCAGCTTGGTAGGGGGACAGTCCTATGGCTACACCTTC,CASSLVGGQSYGYTF
TRBJ1-1,TRBD1,TRBV27,.,TGTGCCAGCAGTTTATCGGCCTGGACAGGGATTAACACTGAAGCTTTCTTT,CASSLSAWTGINTEAFF
TRBJ1-2,.,TRBV5-1,.,TGCGCCAGCAGCTCAATCTCCGGGGAAGAAGGCTATGGCTACACCTTC,CASSSISGEEGYGYTF
TRBJ1-4,.,TRBV6-6,.,TGTGCCAGCAGTCTAAGCGGGGGAGCTCTCACAACTAATGAAAAACTGTTTTTT,CASSLSGGALTTNEKLFF
TRBJ1-2,TRBD1,TRBV2,.,TGTGCCAGCAGATCATCACAGGGGGCAGGCTATGGCTACACCTTC,CASRSSQGAGYGYTF
TRBJ2-1,.,TRBV19,.,TGTGCCAGCGCCTTTCGCGATGAGCAGTTCTTC,CASAFRDEQFF
TRBJ2-5,.,TRBV6-5,.,TGTGCCACCCAAAGAGCAGGGGTCGGGGCAGAGACCCAGTACTTC,CATQRAGVGAETQYF
TRBJ1-5,.,TRBV18,.,TGTGCCAGCTCACTCGAAAGGACAAGTCAGCCCCAGCATTTT,CASSLERTSQPQHF
TRBJ2-5,TRBD1,TRBV3-1/TRBV3-2,.,TGTGCCAGCAGCCAGAACAGGGGGCTCCAAGAGACCCAGTACTTC,CASSQNRGLQETQYF
TRBJ1-6,TRBD1,TRBV7-9,.,TGTGCCAGCAGCCGGGACAGCGATAATTCACCCCTCCACTTT,CASSRDSDNSPLHF
TRBJ1-3,.,TRBV5-6,.,TGTGCCAGCAGCTATAAAACAGGGACTGGAAACACCATATATTTT,CASSYKTGTGNTIYF
TRBJ1-3,TRBD1,TRBV10-3,.,TGTGCCATCAGTGAGTCACAGGGGCTTATGCGAAACACCATATATTTT,CAISESQGLMRNTIYF
TRBJ1-2,.,TRBV30,once,TGTGCCTGGAGTGTGGATGGCAGGGAAAGGGCTTTTGACTATGGCTACACCTTC,CAWSVDGRERAFDYGYTF
TRBJ1-3,.,TRBV7-2,.,TGTGCCAGCAGCCAACCCAGGGAAGCAGAAAACACCATATATTTT,CASSQPREAENTIYF
TRBJ2-3,.,TRBV2,.,TGTGCCAGCAGCCAAGGCCGGGGTGGGGCAGATACGCAGTATTTT,CASSQGRGGADTQYF
TRBJ1-6,TRBD1,TRBV7-2,.,TGTGCCAGCAGCCCGGCAGGACAGGGTAATTCACCCCTCCACTTT,CASSPAGQGNSPLHF
TRBJ1-5,TRBD1,TRBV18,.,TGTGCCAGCTCATCGACAGGGTCGTGGCAGCCCCAGCATTTT,CASSSTGSWQPQHF
TRBJ2-7,TRBD1,TRBV6-1,.,TGTGCCAGCAGTGTACTACCGACAGGGAATACCCACGAGCAGTACTTC,CASSVLPTGNTHEQYF
TRBJ2-3,.,TRBV5-1,.,TGCGCCAGCAGCTTGGCCGTAATGGCAGACACAGATACGCAGTATTTT,CASSLAVMADTDTQYF
TRBJ2-5,TRBD2,TRBV7-8,.,TGTGCCAGCAGCTCGGGCCTGCGGGGGTTCACAGAGACCCAGTACTTC,CASSSGLRGFTETQYF
TRBJ1-6,.,TRBV6-1,.,TGTGCCAGCAGTGAATCTCACAGCTCCTATAATTCACCCCTCCACTTT,CASSESHSSYNSPLHF
TRBJ2-1,.,TRBV6-5,.,TGTGCCAGCAGTCAGGGAAAGGGGCAGTTCTTC,CASSQGKGQFF
TRBJ1-2,.,TRBV7-9,.,TGTGCCAGCAGCTTTCGGGTTAACTATGGCTACACCTTC,CASSFRVNYGYTF
TRBJ2-7,TRBD2,TRBV5-1,.,TGCGCCAGCAGCCCCGGGACTAGCGTAACCTACGAGCAGTACTTC,CASSPGTSVTYEQYF